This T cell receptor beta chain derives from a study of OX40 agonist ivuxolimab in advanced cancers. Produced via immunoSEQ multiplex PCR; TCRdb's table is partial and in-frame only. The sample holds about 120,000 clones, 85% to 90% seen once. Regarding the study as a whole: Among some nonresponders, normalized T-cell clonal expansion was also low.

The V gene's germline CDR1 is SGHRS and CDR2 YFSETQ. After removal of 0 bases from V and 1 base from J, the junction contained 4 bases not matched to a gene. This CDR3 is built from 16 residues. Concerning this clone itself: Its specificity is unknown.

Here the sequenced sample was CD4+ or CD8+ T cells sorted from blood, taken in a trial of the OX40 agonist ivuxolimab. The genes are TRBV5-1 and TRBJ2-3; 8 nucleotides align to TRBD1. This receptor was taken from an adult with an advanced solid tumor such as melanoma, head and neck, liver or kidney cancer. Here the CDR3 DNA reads TGCGCCAGCAGCTTGGAAGACAGGGGAGGCACAGATACGCAGTATTTT. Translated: CASSLEDRGGTDTQYF.